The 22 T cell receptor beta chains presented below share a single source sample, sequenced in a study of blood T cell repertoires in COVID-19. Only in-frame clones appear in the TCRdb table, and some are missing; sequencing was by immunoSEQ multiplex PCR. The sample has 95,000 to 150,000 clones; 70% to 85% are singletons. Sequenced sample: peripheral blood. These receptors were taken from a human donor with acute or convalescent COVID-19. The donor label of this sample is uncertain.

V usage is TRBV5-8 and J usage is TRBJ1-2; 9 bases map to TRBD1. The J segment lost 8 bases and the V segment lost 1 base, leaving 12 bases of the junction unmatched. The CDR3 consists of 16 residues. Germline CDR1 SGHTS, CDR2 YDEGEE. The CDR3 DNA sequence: TGTGCCAGCAGCTTGTTTGGACAGGGGTCGTCTCGGGGCTACACCTTC. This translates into CASSLFGQGSSRGYTF.

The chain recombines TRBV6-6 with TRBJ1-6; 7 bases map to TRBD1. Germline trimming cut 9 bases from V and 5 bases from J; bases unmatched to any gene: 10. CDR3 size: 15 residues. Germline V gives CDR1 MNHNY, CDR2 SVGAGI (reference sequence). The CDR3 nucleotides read TGTGCCAGTCAACACGGGACAGTTAATAATTCACCCCTCCACTTT. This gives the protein CASQHGTVNNSPLHF.

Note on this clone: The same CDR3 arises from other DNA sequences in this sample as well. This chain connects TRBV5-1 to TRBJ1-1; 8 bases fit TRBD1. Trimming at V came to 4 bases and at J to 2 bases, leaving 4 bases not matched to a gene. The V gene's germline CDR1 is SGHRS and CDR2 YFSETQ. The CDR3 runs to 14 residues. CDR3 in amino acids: CASSPGTGNTEAFF. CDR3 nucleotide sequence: TGCGCCAGCAGCCCCGGGACAGGAAACACTGAAGCTTTCTTT.

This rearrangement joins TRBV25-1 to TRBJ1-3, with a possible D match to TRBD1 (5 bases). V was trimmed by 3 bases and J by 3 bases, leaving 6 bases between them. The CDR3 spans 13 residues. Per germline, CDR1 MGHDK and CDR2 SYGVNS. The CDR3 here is CASSEGGGNTIYF. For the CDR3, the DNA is TGTGCCAGCAGTGAGGGGGGTGGAAACACCATATATTTT.

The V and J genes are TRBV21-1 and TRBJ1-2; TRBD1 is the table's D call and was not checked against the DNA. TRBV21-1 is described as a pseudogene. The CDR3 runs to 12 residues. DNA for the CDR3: TGTGCCAGCTCCGGGACAACTTATGGCTACACCTTC. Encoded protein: CASSGTTYGYTF.

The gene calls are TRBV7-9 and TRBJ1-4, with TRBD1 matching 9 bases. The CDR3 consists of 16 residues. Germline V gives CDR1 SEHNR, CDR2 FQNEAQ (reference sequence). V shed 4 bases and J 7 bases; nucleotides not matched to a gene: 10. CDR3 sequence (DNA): TGTGCCAGCAGCTCCCGCGGACAGGGGCGGATTGAAAAACTGTTTTTT. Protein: CASSSRGQGRIEKLFF.

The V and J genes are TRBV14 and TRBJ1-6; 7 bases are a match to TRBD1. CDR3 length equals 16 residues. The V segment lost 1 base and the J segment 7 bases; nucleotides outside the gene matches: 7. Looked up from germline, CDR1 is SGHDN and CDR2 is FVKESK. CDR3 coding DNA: TGTGCCAGCAGCCAAGGACAGGGACTCTTAAATTCACCCCTCCACTTT. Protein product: CASSQGQGLLNSPLHF.

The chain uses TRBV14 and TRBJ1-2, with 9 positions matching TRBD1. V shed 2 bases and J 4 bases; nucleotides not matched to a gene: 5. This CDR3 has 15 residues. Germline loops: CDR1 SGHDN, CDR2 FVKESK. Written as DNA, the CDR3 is TGTGCCAGCAGCCAATGGGACAGGGAGTCCTATGGCTACACCTTC. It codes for CASSQWDRESYGYTF. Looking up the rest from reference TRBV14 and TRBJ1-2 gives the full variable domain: EAGVTQFPSHSVIEKGQTVTLRCDPISGHDNLYWYRRVMGKEIKFLLHFVKESKQDESGMPNNRFLAERTGGTYSTLKVQPAELEDSGVYFCASSQWDRESYGYTFGSGTRLTVV.

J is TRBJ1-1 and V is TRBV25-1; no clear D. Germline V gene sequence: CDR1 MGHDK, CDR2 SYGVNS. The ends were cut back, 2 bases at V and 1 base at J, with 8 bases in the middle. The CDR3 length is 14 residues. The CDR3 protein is CASSEDPRNTEAFF. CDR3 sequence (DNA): TGTGCCAGCAGTGAAGACCCTAGGAACACTGAAGCTTTCTTT.

Here the CDR3 reads CASTRDFGGYTF. The CDR3 nucleotides are TGTGCCAGCACACGGGACTTCGGTGGCTACACCTTC. This chain connects TRBV6-6 to TRBJ1-2; D possibly corresponds to TRBD1 (5 bases). The V gene lost 7 bases and the J gene lost 7 bases, with 13 bases spanning the gap. Germline V CDR1 and CDR2: MNHNY, SVGAGI (reference sequence). This CDR3 region has 12 residues.

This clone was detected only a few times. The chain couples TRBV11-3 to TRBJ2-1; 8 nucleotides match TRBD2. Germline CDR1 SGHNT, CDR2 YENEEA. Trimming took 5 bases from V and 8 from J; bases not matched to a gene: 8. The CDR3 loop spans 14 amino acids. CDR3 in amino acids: CASSPAAGGDEQFF. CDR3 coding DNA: TGTGCCAGCAGCCCGGCGGCGGGGGGAGATGAGCAGTTCTTC.

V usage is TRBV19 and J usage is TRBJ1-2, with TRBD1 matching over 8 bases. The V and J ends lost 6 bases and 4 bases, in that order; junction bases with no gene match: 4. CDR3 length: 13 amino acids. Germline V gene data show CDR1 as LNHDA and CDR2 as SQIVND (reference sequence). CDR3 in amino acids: CASSPGTGYGYTF. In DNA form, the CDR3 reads TGTGCCAGTAGCCCCGGGACAGGCTATGGCTACACCTTC.

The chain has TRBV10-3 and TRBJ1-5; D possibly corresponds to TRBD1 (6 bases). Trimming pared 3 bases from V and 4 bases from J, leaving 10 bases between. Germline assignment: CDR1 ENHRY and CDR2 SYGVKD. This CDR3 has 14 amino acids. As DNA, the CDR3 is TGTGCCATCAGTGATACAGGGTTAAATCAGCCCCAGCATTTT. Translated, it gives CAISDTGLNQPQHF.

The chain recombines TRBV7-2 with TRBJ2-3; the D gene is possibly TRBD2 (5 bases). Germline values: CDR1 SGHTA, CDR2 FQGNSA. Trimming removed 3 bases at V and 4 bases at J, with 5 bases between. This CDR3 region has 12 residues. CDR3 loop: CASSLRADTQYF. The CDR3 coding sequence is TGTGCCAGCAGCTTGCGGGCAGATACGCAGTATTTT.

CDR3 nucleotides: TGTGCCAGCAGCAAAACAGGGCGGACTACCATATATTTT. Protein: CASSKTGRTTIYF. The J gene is TRBJ1-3, the V gene TRBV5-8; the D gene is possibly TRBD1 (6 bases). Germline values: CDR1 SGHTS, CDR2 YDEGEE. The CDR3 loop spans 13 amino acids. V lost 4 bases, J lost 10 bases, and 15 bases lay in between.

CDR3 coding DNA: TGTGCCAGCACTCCTTTTCGTCGGGGAATCGGGGAGCTGTTTTTT. Translating it yields CASTPFRRGIGELFF. V gene TRBV27 combines with J gene TRBJ2-2; D is perhaps TRBD2 (5 bases). Trimming left V 7 bases short and J 7 bases short, with 19 bases between. The germline V gene encodes CDR1 MNHEY and CDR2 SMNVEV (reference sequence). This CDR3 contains 15 residues.

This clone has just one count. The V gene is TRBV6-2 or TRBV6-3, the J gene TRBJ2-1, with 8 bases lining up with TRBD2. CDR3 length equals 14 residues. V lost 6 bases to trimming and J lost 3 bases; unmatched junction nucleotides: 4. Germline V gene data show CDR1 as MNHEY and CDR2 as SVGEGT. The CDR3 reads CASSRGTSYNEQFF. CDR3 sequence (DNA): TGTGCCAGCAGCCGGGGGACTAGCTACAATGAGCAGTTCTTC.

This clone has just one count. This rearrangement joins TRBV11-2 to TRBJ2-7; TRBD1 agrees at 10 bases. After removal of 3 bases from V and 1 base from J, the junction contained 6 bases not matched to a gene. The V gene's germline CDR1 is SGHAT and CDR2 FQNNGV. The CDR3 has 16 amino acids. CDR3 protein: CASSFRAGQGSYEQYF. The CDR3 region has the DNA TGTGCCAGCAGCTTTCGGGCGGGACAGGGGTCCTACGAGCAGTACTTC. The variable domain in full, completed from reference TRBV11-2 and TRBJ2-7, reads EAGVAQSPRYKIIEKRQSVAFWCNPISGHATLYWYQQILGQGPKLLIQFQNNGVVDDSQLPKDRFSAERLKGVDSTLKIQPAKLEDSAVYLCASSFRAGQGSYEQYFGPGTRLTVT.

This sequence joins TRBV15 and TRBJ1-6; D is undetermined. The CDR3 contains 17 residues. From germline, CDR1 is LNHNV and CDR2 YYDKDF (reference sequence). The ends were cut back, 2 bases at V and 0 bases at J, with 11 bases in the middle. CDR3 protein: CATSRRQVSSYNSPLHF. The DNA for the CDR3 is TGTGCCACCAGCAGAAGGCAGGTCAGCTCCTATAATTCACCCCTCCACTTT.

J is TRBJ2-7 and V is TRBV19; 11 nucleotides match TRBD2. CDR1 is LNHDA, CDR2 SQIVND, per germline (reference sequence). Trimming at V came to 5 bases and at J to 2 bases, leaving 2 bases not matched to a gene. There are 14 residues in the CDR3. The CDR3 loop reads CASSVAGGPYEQYF. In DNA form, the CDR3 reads TGTGCCAGTAGTGTAGCGGGGGGGCCCTACGAGCAGTACTTC.

The chain's CDR3 is CATSDLHGENQETQYF. CDR3 DNA sequence: TGTGCCACCAGTGATTTGCACGGGGAGAACCAAGAGACCCAGTACTTC. V usage is TRBV24-1 and J usage is TRBJ2-5, with a weak D call TRBD2 (5 bases). The V and J ends lost 0 bases and 0 bases respectively, with 10 bases between them. There are 16 residues in the CDR3. Germline values: CDR1 KGHDR, CDR2 SFDVKD.

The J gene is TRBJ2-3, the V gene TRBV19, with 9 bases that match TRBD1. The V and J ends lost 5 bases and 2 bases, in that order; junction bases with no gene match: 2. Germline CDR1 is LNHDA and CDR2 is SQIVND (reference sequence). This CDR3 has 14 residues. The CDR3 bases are TGTGCCAGTAGTTGGGACAGGGTCACAGATACGCAGTATTTT. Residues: CASSWDRVTDTQYF.